Listed below are T cell receptor beta chains from one sample, sequenced in a study of T cells in Graves' hyperthyroidism and ophthalmopathy. TCRdb reprocessed the multiplex PCR reads via MiXCR and lists one record per CDR3 protein. The data show about 690,000 distinct CDR3 sequences, around 16% seen once. The sequencing sample was made of blood. Source of these receptors: a man aged 50 to 60 with Graves' hyperthyroidism. CDR3s include the opening cysteine and the closing phenylalanine or tryptophan.

v_gene: TRBV6-1
len: 15
CDR3aa: CASREAGTTYNEQFF

v_gene: TRBV6-2/TRBV6-3
len: 14
CDR3aa: CASSGPGQGSEQYF

v_gene: TRBV30
len: 18
CDR3aa: CAWKSEGTGGAENYGYTF

v_gene: TRBV27
len: 19
CDR3aa: CASSSSLVRGRTPPYEQYF

v_gene: TRBV11-2
len: 16
CDR3aa: CASSLDVAAFSGELFF

v_gene: TRBV10-1
len: 13
CDR3aa: CASSKIIADEQYF

v_gene: TRBV15
len: 15
CDR3aa: CATSRDRRDDYGYTF

v_gene: TRBV9
len: 16
CDR3aa: CASSGQERAPTDTQYF

v_gene: TRBV9
len: 19
CDR3aa: CASSVGFRGGLADTDTQYF

v_gene: TRBV29-1
len: 15
CDR3aa: CSVEEGFSSTDTQYF

v_gene: TRBV20-1
len: 14
CDR3aa: CSAMRGADQETQYF

v_gene: TRBV28
len: 13
CDR3aa: CASSSFEDSPLHF

v_gene: TRBV15
len: 15
CDR3aa: CATSRVGAGTDTQYF

v_gene: TRBV20-1
len: 12
CDR3aa: CSARISSYEQYF

v_gene: TRBV4-3
len: 16
CDR3aa: CASRPPEGSTNEKLFF

v_gene: TRBV6-5
len: 14
CDR3aa: CASSYSWKGQPQHF

v_gene: TRBV12-3/TRBV12-4
len: 12
CDR3aa: CASSLAVPEAFF

v_gene: TRBV7-8
len: 15
CDR3aa: CASSLSRVDNYGYTF

v_gene: TRBV29-1
len: 15
CDR3aa: CSVGTSGRVAGELFF

v_gene: TRBV27
len: 16
CDR3aa: CASSSRTSGSLYEQYF

v_gene: TRBV6-1
len: 12
CDR3aa: CASGQRNQPQHF

v_gene: TRBV28
len: 15
CDR3aa: CASSMGGPLYNEQFF

v_gene: TRBV30
len: 12
CDR3aa: CAWRVENTEAFF

v_gene: TRBV27
len: 13
CDR3aa: CASSLVEGRPQHF

v_gene: TRBV5-1
len: 18
CDR3aa: CASSAPTGSKVNGYGYTF

v_gene: TRBV2
len: 18
CDR3aa: CASSEPTSTSGRAYEQYF

v_gene: TRBV9
len: 14
CDR3aa: CASSVGQGGDTQYF

v_gene: TRBV27
len: 15
CDR3aa: CASSRVITSTTEAFF

v_gene: TRBV20-1
len: 11
CDR3aa: CSANREWEQFF

v_gene: TRBV12-3/TRBV12-4
len: 15
CDR3aa: CASISGTTNTGELFF

v_gene: TRBV11-1
len: 13
CDR3aa: CASSSDRAQPQHF

v_gene: TRBV19
len: 15
CDR3aa: CASSIDDLTYNEQFF